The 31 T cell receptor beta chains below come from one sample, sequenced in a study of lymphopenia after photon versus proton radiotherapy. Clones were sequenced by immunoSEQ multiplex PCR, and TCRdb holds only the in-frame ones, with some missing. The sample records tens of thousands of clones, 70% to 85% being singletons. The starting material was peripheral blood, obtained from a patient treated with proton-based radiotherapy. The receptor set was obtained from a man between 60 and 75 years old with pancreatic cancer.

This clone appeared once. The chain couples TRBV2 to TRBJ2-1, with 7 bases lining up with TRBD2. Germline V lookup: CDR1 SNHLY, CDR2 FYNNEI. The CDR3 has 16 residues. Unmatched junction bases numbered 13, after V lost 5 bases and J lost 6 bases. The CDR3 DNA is TGTGCCAGCAGTCCTAGAGGACTAGGAGGAGGCAATGAGCAGTTCTTC. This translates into CASSPRGLGGGNEQFF.

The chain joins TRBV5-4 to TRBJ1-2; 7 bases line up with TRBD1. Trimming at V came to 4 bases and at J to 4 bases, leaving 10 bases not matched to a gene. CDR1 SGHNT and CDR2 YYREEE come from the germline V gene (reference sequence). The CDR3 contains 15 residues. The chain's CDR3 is CASSQGVDSSYGYTF. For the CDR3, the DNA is TGTGCCAGCAGCCAGGGGGTAGACAGTTCCTATGGCTACACCTTC. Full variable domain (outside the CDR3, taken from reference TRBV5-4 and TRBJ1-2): ETGVTQSPTHLIKTRGQQVTLRCSSQSGHNTVSWYQQALGQGPQFIFQYYREEENGRGNFPPRFSGLQFPNYSSELNVNALELDDSALYLCASSQGVDSSYGYTFGSGTRLTVV.

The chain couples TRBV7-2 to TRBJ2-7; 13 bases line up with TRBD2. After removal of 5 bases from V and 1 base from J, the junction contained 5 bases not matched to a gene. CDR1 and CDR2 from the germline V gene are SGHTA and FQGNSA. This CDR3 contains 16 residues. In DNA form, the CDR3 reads TGTGCCAGCAGCGTTCGGACTAGCGGGAGATCCTACGAGCAGTACTTC. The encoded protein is CASSVRTSGRSYEQYF.

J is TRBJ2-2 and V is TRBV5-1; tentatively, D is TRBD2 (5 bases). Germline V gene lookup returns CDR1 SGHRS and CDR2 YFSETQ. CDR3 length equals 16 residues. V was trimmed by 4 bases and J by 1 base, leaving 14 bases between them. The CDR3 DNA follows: TGCGCCAGCAGCCCGACTATTGTGCTGAACACCGGGGAGCTGTTTTTT. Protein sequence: CASSPTIVLNTGELFF.

The CDR3 nucleotides are TGTGCCAGCAAGTCAGGGGGCACAGATACGCAGTATTTT. Translating it yields CASKSGGTDTQYF. The chain carries TRBV28 and TRBJ2-3, with a possible D match to TRBD1 (6 bases). Trimming cost V 7 bases and J 1 base, with 9 bases left between them. Germline CDR1 MDHEN, CDR2 SYDVKM. The CDR3 contains 13 residues.

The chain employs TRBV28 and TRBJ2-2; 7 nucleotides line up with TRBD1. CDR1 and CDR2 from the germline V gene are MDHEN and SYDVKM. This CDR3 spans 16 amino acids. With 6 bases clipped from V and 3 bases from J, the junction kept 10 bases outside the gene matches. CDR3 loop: CASRTNRGLHTGELFF. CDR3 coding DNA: TGTGCCAGCAGAACCAACAGGGGCCTGCACACCGGGGAGCTGTTTTTT.

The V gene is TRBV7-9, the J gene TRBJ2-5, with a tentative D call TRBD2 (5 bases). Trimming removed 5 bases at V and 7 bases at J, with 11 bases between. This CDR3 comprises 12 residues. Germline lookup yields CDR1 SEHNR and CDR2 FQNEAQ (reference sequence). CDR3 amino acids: CASSLSGGTQYF. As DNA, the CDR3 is TGTGCCAGCAGCCTTTCAGGAGGGACCCAGTACTTC. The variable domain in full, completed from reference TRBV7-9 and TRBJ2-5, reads DTGVSQNPRHKITKRGQNVTFRCDPISEHNRLYWYRQTLGQGPEFLTYFQNEAQLEKSRLLSDRFSAERPKGSFSTLEIQRTEQGDSAMYLCASSLSGGTQYFGPGTRLLVL.

Here the CDR3 DNA reads TGTGCCAGCAGCGCACAGGGGGCGCGACTCGAGCAGTACTTC. Translation gives CASSAQGARLEQYF. The rearrangement joins TRBV11-3 to TRBJ2-7, with 9 bases that match TRBD1. V lost 5 bases to trimming and J lost 6 bases; unmatched junction nucleotides: 8. The CDR3 is 14 residues long. The V gene's germline CDR1 is SGHNT and CDR2 YENEEA.

DNA of the CDR3: TGTGCAAGTCGCTTCTTTACAGGGAACACCGGGGAGCTGTTTTTT. It yields the protein CASRFFTGNTGELFF. This chain connects TRBV12-2 to TRBJ2-2; the table names TRBD1, a call not compared with the DNA. TRBV12-2 is reported as a pseudogene. The CDR3 contains 15 residues.

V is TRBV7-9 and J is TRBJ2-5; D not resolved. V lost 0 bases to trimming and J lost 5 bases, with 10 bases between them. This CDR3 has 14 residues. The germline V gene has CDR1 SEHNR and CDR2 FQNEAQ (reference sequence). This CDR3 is CASSLAGGWETQYF. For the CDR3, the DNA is TGTGCCAGCAGCTTAGCGGGTGGCTGGGAGACCCAGTACTTC.

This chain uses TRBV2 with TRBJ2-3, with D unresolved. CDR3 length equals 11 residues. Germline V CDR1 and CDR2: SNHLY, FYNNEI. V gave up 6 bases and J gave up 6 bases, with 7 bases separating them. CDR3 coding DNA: TGTGCCAGCAGGGATTTGGATACGCAGTATTTT. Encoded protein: CASRDLDTQYF.

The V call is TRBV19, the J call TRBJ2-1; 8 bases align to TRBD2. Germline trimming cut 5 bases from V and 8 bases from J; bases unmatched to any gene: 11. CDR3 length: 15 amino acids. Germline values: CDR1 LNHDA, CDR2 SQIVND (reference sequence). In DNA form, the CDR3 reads TGTGCCAGTAGTTCCGGGACTAGAAGGTGGGATGAGCAGTTCTTC. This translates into CASSSGTRRWDEQFF.

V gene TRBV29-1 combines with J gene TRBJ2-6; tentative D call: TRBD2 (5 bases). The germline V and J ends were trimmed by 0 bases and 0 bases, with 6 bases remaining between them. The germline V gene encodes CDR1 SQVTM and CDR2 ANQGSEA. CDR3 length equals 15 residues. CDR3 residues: CSVEDRGSGANVLTF. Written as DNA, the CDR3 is TGCAGCGTTGAAGATCGGGGCTCTGGGGCCAACGTCCTGACTTTC. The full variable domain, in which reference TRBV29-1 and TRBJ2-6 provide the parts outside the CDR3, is SAVISQKPSRDICQRGTSLTIQCQVDSQVTMMFWYRQQPGQSLTLIATANQGSEATYESGFVIDKFPISRPNLTFSTLTVSNMSPEDSSIYLCSVEDRGSGANVLTFGAGSRLTVL.

Written as DNA, the CDR3 is TGTGCCAGCACCTTAGACCGGAGCTCTGGAAACACCATATATTTT. This translates into CASTLDRSSGNTIYF. This rearrangement joins TRBV6-5 to TRBJ1-3; no clear D. Germline-derived CDR1 and CDR2 are MNHEY and SVGAGI. The CDR3 spans 15 residues. V was pared by 7 bases and J by 0 bases, with 13 bases between.

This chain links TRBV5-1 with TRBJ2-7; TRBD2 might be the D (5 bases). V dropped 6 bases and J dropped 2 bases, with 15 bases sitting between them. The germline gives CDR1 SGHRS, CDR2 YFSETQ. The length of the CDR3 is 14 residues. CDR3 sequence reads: CASIEGSYPYEQYF. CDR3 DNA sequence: TGCGCCAGCATCGAGGGAAGTTATCCCTACGAGCAGTACTTC.

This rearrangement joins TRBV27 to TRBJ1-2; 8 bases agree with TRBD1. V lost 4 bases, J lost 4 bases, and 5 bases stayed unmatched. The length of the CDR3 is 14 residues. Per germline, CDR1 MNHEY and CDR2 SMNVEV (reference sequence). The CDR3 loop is CASSSTGAPYGYTF. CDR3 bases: TGTGCCAGCAGTTCGACAGGGGCCCCCTATGGCTACACCTTC.

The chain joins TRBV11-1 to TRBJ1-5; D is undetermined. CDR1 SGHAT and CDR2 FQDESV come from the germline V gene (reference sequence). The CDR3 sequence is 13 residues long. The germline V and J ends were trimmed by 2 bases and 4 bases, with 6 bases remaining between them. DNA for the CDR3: TGTGCCAGCAGCTTAAGGGAGAATCAGCCCCAGCATTTT. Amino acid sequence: CASSLRENQPQHF.

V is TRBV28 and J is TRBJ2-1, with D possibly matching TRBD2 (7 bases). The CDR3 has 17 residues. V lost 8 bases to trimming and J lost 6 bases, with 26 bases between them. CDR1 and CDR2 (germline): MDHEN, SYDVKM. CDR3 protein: CASYSPWGAGVSNEQFF. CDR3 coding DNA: TGTGCCAGCTATTCCCCTTGGGGGGCGGGAGTAAGCAATGAGCAGTTCTTC.

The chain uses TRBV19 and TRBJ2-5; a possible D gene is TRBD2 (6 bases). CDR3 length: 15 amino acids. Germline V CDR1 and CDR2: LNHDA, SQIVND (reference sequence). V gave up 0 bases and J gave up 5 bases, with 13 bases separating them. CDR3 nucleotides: TGTGCCAGTAGTATAGATCTCGGGAGTGGGGAGACCCAGTACTTC. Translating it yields CASSIDLGSGETQYF.

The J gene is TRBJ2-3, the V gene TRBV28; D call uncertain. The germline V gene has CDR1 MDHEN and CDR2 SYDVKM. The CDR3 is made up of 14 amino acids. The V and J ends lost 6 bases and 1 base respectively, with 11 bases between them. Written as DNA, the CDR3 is TGTGCCAGCAGGGAGCTGCAGCGCACAGATACGCAGTATTTT. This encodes CASRELQRTDTQYF.

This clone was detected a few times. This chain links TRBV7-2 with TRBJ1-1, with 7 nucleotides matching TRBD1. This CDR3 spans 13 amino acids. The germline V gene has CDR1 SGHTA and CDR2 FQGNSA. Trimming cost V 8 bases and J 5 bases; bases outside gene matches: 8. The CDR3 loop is CASFATGRTEAFF. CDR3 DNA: TGTGCCAGCTTTGCGACAGGGCGTACTGAAGCTTTCTTT. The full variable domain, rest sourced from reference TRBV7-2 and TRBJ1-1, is GAGVSQSPSNKVTEKGKDVELRCDPISGHTALYWYRQSLGQGLEFLIYFQGNSAPDKSGLPSDRFSAERTGGSVSTLTIQRTQQEDSAVYLCASFATGRTEAFFGQGTRLTVV.

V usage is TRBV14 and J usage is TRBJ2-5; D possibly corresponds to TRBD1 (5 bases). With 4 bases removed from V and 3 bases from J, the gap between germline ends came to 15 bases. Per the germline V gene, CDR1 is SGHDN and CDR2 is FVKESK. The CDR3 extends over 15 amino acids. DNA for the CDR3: TGTGCCAGCAGCCCGCTTATCGGCAGGGAAGAGACCCAGTACTTC. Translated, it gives CASSPLIGREETQYF.

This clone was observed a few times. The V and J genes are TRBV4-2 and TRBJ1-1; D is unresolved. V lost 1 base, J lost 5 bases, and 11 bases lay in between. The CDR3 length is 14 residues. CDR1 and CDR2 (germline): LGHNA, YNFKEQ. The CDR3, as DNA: TGTGCCAGCAGCCAAGGAGACATTCCGACTGAAGCTTTCTTT. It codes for CASSQGDIPTEAFF.

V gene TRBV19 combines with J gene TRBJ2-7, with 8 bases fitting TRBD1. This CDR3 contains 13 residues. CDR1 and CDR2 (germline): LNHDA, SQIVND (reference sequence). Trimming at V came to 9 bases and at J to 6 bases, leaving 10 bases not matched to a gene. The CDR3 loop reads CASRLDRGGEQYF. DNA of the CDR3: TGTGCCAGCCGACTCGACAGGGGAGGCGAGCAGTACTTC.

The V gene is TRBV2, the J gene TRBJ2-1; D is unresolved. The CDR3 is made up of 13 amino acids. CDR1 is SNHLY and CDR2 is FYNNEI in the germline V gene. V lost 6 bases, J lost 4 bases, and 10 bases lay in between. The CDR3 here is CASSPVSYNEQFF. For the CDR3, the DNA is TGTGCCAGCAGCCCGGTGAGTTACAATGAGCAGTTCTTC.

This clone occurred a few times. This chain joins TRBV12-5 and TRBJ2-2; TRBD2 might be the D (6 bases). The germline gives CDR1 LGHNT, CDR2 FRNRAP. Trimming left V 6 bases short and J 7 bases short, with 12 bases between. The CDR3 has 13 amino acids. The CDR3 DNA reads TGTGCTAGTGGCCCGGACTACTTCGGGGAGCTGTTTTTT. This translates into CASGPDYFGELFF.

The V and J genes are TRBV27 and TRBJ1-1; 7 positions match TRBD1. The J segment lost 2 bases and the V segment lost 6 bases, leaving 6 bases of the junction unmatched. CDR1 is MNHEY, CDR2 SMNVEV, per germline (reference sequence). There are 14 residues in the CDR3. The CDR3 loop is CASRPGTANTEAFF. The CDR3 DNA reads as TGTGCCAGCAGGCCCGGGACAGCCAACACTGAAGCTTTCTTT.

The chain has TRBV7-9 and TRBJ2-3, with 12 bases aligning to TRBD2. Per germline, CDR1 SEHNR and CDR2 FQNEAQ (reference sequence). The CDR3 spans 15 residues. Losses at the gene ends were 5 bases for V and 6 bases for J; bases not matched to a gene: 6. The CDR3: CASSPVTSGRDTQYF. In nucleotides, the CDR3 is TGTGCCAGCAGCCCCGTTACTAGCGGGAGGGATACGCAGTATTTT.

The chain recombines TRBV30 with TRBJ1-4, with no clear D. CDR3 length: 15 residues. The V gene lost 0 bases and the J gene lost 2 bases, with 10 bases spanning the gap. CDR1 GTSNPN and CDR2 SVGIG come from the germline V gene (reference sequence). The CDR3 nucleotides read TGTGCCTGGAGTGTACTCTGGCGGACTAATGAAAAACTGTTTTTT. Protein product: CAWSVLWRTNEKLFF. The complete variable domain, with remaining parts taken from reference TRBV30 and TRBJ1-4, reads SQTIHQWPATLVQPVGSPLSLECTVEGTSNPNLYWYRQAAGRGLQLLFYSVGIGQISSEVPQNLSASRPQDRQFILSSKKLLLSDSGFYLCAWSVLWRTNEKLFFGSGTQLSVL.

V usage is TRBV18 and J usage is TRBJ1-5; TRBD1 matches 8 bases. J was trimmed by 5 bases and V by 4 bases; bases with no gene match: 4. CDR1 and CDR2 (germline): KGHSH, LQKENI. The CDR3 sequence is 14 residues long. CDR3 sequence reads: CASSQDREDQPQHF. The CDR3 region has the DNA TGTGCCAGCTCACAGGACAGGGAAGATCAGCCCCAGCATTTT.

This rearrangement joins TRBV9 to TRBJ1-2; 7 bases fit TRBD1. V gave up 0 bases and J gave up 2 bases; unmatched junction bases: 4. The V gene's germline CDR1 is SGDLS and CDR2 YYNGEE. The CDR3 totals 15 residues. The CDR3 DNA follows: TGTGCCAGCAGCGTAGCCCCAGGGGGAAACTATGGCTACACCTTC. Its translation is CASSVAPGGNYGYTF.